This T cell receptor (beta chain) was documented in a study of blood T cell repertoires in COVID-19. Germline loops: CDR1 SGHKS, CDR2 YYEKEE (reference sequence). The CDR3 sequence is 15 residues long. The V gene lost 0 bases and the J gene lost 3 bases, with 13 bases spanning the gap. In the source study's methods: Reference gene primer amplification yielded estimated nucleated cell counts. Assay: immunoSEQ multiplex PCR; the TCRdb copy retains only in-frame clones and omits some. V and J calls and clone size are as listed in that table; D and trimming were resolved from the DNA. The table lists hundreds of thousands of clones, 92% of them singletons, with around 0.84% in the top ten. Seattle cases were enrolled at active infection and followed longitudinally.

This clonotype was obtained from a man aged 60 to 75 with COVID-19, enrolled during active disease. J is TRBJ2-7 and V is TRBV5-5; no clear D gene. Sample: peripheral blood. CDR3 coding DNA: TGTGCCAGCAGCTTGGTTTTGAGCCGGGTCTACGAGCAGTACTTC. Protein: CASSLVLSRVYEQYF.